The TCR beta chain under discussion was sequenced for a study of T-cell memory formation after mild COVID-19. TCRdb redid the calling of the 5' RACE reads with MiXCR, one entry per CDR3 protein. The sample consists of about 310,000 distinct CDR3 sequences, around 15% of them appearing once. In its sample, this clonotype was seen many times. Its antigen is unidentified. Study-wide findings and caveats: From day 15 to 85, contracting clones were balanced between CD4 and CD8, whereas later expanders leaned toward CD4+.

The CDR3 is 16 amino acids. CDR1 and CDR2 (germline): SEHNR, FQNEAQ (reference sequence). Trimming took 5 bases from V and 4 from J, leaving 20 bases between them. J is TRBJ1-1 and V is TRBV7-9, with a weak D call TRBD1 (5 bases). The sequenced sample was PBMCs or a T cell subset sorted from them (not recorded which). The receptor's source is a man aged 18 to 30 who had mild COVID-19 (a few samples of this study predate the infection). Cell type and time point are not known. This CDR3 reads CASSPRASRGPTEAFF. CDR3 DNA sequence: TGTGCCAGCAGCCCGAGGGCCTCGAGGGGCCCCACTGAAGCTTTCTTT.